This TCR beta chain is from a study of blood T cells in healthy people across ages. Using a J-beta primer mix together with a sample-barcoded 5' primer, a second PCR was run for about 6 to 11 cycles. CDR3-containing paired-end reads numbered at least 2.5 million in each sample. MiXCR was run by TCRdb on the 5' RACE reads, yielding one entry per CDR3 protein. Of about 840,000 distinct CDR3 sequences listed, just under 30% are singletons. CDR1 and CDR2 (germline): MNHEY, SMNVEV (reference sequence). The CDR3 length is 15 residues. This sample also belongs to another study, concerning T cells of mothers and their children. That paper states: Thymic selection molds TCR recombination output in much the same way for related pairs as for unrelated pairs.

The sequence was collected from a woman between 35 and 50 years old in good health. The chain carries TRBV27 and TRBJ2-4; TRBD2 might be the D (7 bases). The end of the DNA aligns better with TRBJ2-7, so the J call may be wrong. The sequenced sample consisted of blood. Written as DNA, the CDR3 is TGTGCCAGCAGTTACGCAGGGGAGGGCCCCTACGAGCAGTACTTC. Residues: CASSYAGEGPYEQYF.